This TCR beta chain stems from a study of T cell changes during pregnancy in multiple sclerosis. The CDR3 is 16 residues long. Libraries were prepared by immunoSEQ multiplex PCR; TCRdb keeps only in-frame clonotypes and omits some of them. The table lists over 25,000 clones, 90% to 95% of them singletons. The sequencing here drew on CD8+ T cells from peripheral blood mononuclear cells, taken in the second trimester of pregnancy. This sequence joins TRBV7-5 and TRBJ1-2. TRBV7-5 is a listed pseudogene. The source of this sequence is a female donor in good health, enrolled as a control in a pregnancy study. The DNA for the CDR3 is TGTGCCAGAAGCTTATTTAAGGAGTCTCAAAACTATGGCTACACCTTC. It is translated as CARSLFKESQNYGYTF.